The rows below give T cell receptor beta chains drawn from one sample of a study of T cell responses to AZD1222 COVID-19 vaccine. Clones were read by immunoSEQ multiplex PCR, and TCRdb kept only the in-frame ones, dropping some. The table records 110,000 to 150,000 clones, approximately 90% of them present only once. Sequencing was performed on peripheral blood, taken on day 0 of AZD1222 vaccination. The receptors stem from an adult in good health. The CDR3 runs from the conserved cysteine through the conserved F or W. Fields, in order: clone size, D gene, V gene, J gene, CDR3 DNA, CDR3 protein. A D gene is named only where the DNA matches it firmly. Expanded clones get a size class; other rows say once, few or many, or leave the size out.

abundance: .; d_gene: .; v_gene: TRBV9; j_gene: TRBJ2-1; CDR3nt: TGTGCCAGCAGCGTAGACCTGCGGGCGGCAACCTACAATGAGCAGTTCTTC; CDR3aa: CASSVDLRAATYNEQFF
abundance: .; d_gene: .; v_gene: TRBV7-9; j_gene: TRBJ1-2; CDR3nt: TGTGCCAGCAGCCTGGGGGGGAGGAACTATGGCTACACCTTC; CDR3aa: CASSLGGRNYGYTF
abundance: .; d_gene: TRBD1; v_gene: TRBV4-3; j_gene: TRBJ2-6; CDR3nt: TGCGCCAGCAGCCAAGAACGCACAGGGGTAGCGGGGGCCAACGTCCTGACTTTC; CDR3aa: CASSQERTGVAGANVLTF
abundance: .; d_gene: .; v_gene: TRBV19; j_gene: TRBJ1-4; CDR3nt: TGTGCCAGTAGTACTCAAACTAATGAAAAACTGTTTTTT; CDR3aa: CASSTQTNEKLFF
abundance: .; d_gene: .; v_gene: TRBV13; j_gene: TRBJ1-5; CDR3nt: TGTGCCAGCAGCCTCAGGGGCGCCGGTCAGCCCCAGCATTTT; CDR3aa: CASSLRGAGQPQHF
abundance: .; d_gene: .; v_gene: TRBV5-1; j_gene: TRBJ1-2; CDR3nt: TGCGCCAGCAGCTTGGAGAAGGGGTTTGGTCCCATTGGCTACACCTTC; CDR3aa: CASSLEKGFGPIGYTF
abundance: once; d_gene: .; v_gene: TRBV5-8; j_gene: TRBJ2-2; CDR3nt: TGTGCCAGCAGCTTGGGACAGAACACCGGGGAGCTGTTTTTT; CDR3aa: CASSLGQNTGELFF
abundance: once; d_gene: TRBD2; v_gene: TRBV4-1; j_gene: TRBJ2-1; CDR3nt: TGCGCCAGCAGCCTAGTAACTAGCGGGAGGATGGTCAATGAGCAGTTCTTC; CDR3aa: CASSLVTSGRMVNEQFF
abundance: few; d_gene: TRBD1; v_gene: TRBV11-3; j_gene: TRBJ2-7; CDR3nt: TGTGCCAGCAGCTCGGGACAGGGTAAATTAAATACCGAGCAGTACTTC; CDR3aa: CASSSGQGKLNTEQYF
abundance: .; d_gene: .; v_gene: TRBV30; j_gene: TRBJ1-1; CDR3nt: TGTGCCTGGAGTGTCGGGGCGTGGGCTGAAGCTTTCTTT; CDR3aa: CAWSVGAWAEAFF
abundance: .; d_gene: .; v_gene: TRBV7-2; j_gene: TRBJ2-3; CDR3nt: TGTGCCAGCAGCTTAGACGGTGCGGGGGCCCCAGATACGCAGTATTTT; CDR3aa: CASSLDGAGAPDTQYF
abundance: .; d_gene: TRBD2; v_gene: TRBV9; j_gene: TRBJ2-1; CDR3nt: TGTGCCAGCAGCGGGACTAGCGGGACCTCCTACAATGAGCAGTTCTTC; CDR3aa: CASSGTSGTSYNEQFF
abundance: once; d_gene: TRBD1; v_gene: TRBV7-9; j_gene: TRBJ2-1; CDR3nt: TGTGCCAGCAGCACCAGGGGGAATGAGCAGTTCTTC; CDR3aa: CASSTRGNEQFF
abundance: .; d_gene: TRBD1; v_gene: TRBV5-1; j_gene: TRBJ1-4; CDR3nt: TGCGCCAGCAGCCCGGGGACAGGTTGGGGGAATAATAATGAAAAACTGTTTTTT; CDR3aa: CASSPGTGWGNNNEKLFF
abundance: .; d_gene: .; v_gene: TRBV7-2; j_gene: TRBJ2-3; CDR3nt: TGTGCCAGCAGCTCGGTGGTCTATCGTGTTAGCACAGATACGCAGTATTTT; CDR3aa: CASSSVVYRVSTDTQYF
abundance: .; d_gene: TRBD1; v_gene: TRBV27; j_gene: TRBJ1-5; CDR3nt: TGTGCCAGCAAATTAAACAGGGGTAGCAATCAGCCCCAGCATTTT; CDR3aa: CASKLNRGSNQPQHF
abundance: few; d_gene: .; v_gene: TRBV29-1; j_gene: TRBJ1-2; CDR3nt: TGCAGCGTTCCAAGGGCCGACGGCTACACCTTC; CDR3aa: CSVPRADGYTF
abundance: .; d_gene: .; v_gene: TRBV27; j_gene: TRBJ2-1; CDR3nt: TGTGCCACCTGGGGAGCCTTCAATGAGCAGTTCTTC; CDR3aa: CATWGAFNEQFF
abundance: .; d_gene: .; v_gene: TRBV10-3; j_gene: TRBJ2-5; CDR3nt: TGTGCCATCAGTGCCAGAACAGGGAGCGAGACCCAGTACTTC; CDR3aa: CAISARTGSETQYF
abundance: .; d_gene: TRBD1; v_gene: TRBV6-5; j_gene: TRBJ2-5; CDR3nt: TGTGCCAGCAGTACCGACAGGGAAGAGACCCAGTACTTC; CDR3aa: CASSTDREETQYF
abundance: .; d_gene: .; v_gene: TRBV28; j_gene: TRBJ1-1; CDR3nt: TGTGCCAGCAGCCCGATGCTGGTAGGCACTGAAGCTTTCTTT; CDR3aa: CASSPMLVGTEAFF
abundance: .; d_gene: .; v_gene: TRBV18; j_gene: TRBJ1-1; CDR3nt: TGTGCCAGCTCACCAGACGAGATGAACACTGAAGCTTTCTTT; CDR3aa: CASSPDEMNTEAFF
abundance: .; d_gene: .; v_gene: TRBV5-3; j_gene: TRBJ2-1; CDR3nt: TGTGCCAGAAGCTACGACCTGGCGGAGTATGGCGGAAATGAGCAGTTCTTC; CDR3aa: CARSYDLAEYGGNEQFF
abundance: once; d_gene: TRBD1; v_gene: TRBV24-1; j_gene: TRBJ2-5; CDR3nt: TGTGCCACCAGTGATTCTGCTACCGGGACAGGGGAAGAGACCCAGTACTTC; CDR3aa: CATSDSATGTGEETQYF
abundance: .; d_gene: .; v_gene: TRBV21-1; j_gene: TRBJ2-7; CDR3nt: TGTGCCAGCAGCAAAGTATACAGGGTGGTGTCCTACGAGCAGTACTTC; CDR3aa: CASSKVYRVVSYEQYF
abundance: .; d_gene: TRBD1; v_gene: TRBV29-1; j_gene: TRBJ2-1; CDR3nt: TGCAGCGTTGAAGATTGGGGGACAGGGTTGGTCAATGAGCAGTTCTTC; CDR3aa: CSVEDWGTGLVNEQFF
abundance: once; d_gene: .; v_gene: TRBV27; j_gene: TRBJ1-2; CDR3nt: TGTGTCAGCAGTCCCCCAGGGGTGGCTAACTATGGCTACACCTTC; CDR3aa: CVSSPPGVANYGYTF
abundance: .; d_gene: .; v_gene: TRBV13; j_gene: TRBJ1-1; CDR3nt: TGTGCCAGCAGCCTGGCAGCGGGGGTGAACACTGAAGCTTTCTTT; CDR3aa: CASSLAAGVNTEAFF
abundance: .; d_gene: .; v_gene: TRBV30; j_gene: TRBJ2-7; CDR3nt: TGTGCCTGGAGTAGAGTTAGCTCCTACGAGCAGTACTTC; CDR3aa: CAWSRVSSYEQYF
abundance: .; d_gene: TRBD2; v_gene: TRBV14; j_gene: TRBJ2-2; CDR3nt: TGTGCCAGCAGCCAAGCCGGTACGGGGGGACTGAACACCGGGGAGCTGTTTTTT; CDR3aa: CASSQAGTGGLNTGELFF
abundance: .; d_gene: .; v_gene: TRBV6-2/TRBV6-3; j_gene: TRBJ1-2; CDR3nt: TGTGCCAGCAGTCTGGGGCCGGACTATGGCTACACCTTC; CDR3aa: CASSLGPDYGYTF
abundance: .; d_gene: .; v_gene: TRBV7-9; j_gene: TRBJ2-7; CDR3nt: TGTGCCAGCAGCAGATCCTACGAGCAGTACTTC; CDR3aa: CASSRSYEQYF
abundance: .; d_gene: TRBD2; v_gene: TRBV30; j_gene: TRBJ2-7; CDR3nt: TGTGCCTGGAGTGTACTGCTAGCGGGAGCCTACGAGCAGTACTTC; CDR3aa: CAWSVLLAGAYEQYF
abundance: .; d_gene: TRBD2; v_gene: TRBV5-1; j_gene: TRBJ2-7; CDR3nt: TGCGCCAGCAACGAAGCGGGACGCTCCTACGAGCAGTACTTC; CDR3aa: CASNEAGRSYEQYF
abundance: .; d_gene: .; v_gene: TRBV28; j_gene: TRBJ1-4; CDR3nt: TGTGCCAGCCGACTTATGAGGGGGGGGGCTGAAAAACTGTTTTTT; CDR3aa: CASRLMRGGAEKLFF
abundance: .; d_gene: .; v_gene: TRBV9; j_gene: TRBJ2-3; CDR3nt: TGTGCCAGCAGCGTAGTTGGCGACACAGATACGCAGTATTTT; CDR3aa: CASSVVGDTDTQYF
abundance: .; d_gene: TRBD1; v_gene: TRBV9; j_gene: TRBJ1-4; CDR3nt: TGTGCCAGCAGCGTAGCAGAGGGGGCAGGGGAAAAACTGTTTTTT; CDR3aa: CASSVAEGAGEKLFF
abundance: .; d_gene: TRBD1; v_gene: TRBV30; j_gene: TRBJ1-4; CDR3nt: TGTGCCTGGAGCACCCTATACAGGGGTGAAAAACTGTTTTTT; CDR3aa: CAWSTLYRGEKLFF
abundance: .; d_gene: .; v_gene: TRBV11-3; j_gene: TRBJ2-5; CDR3nt: TGTGCCAGCAGCTTCTCCACGGGCCCCCCGGGGGAGACCCAGTACTTC; CDR3aa: CASSFSTGPPGETQYF
abundance: .; d_gene: .; v_gene: TRBV30; j_gene: TRBJ2-2; CDR3nt: TGTGCCTTCGGGAAGGGCAGAAAAACCGGGGAGCTGTTTTTT; CDR3aa: CAFGKGRKTGELFF
abundance: .; d_gene: .; v_gene: TRBV5-4; j_gene: TRBJ1-1; CDR3nt: TGTGCCAGCAGCTTGGATGTGAACACTGAAGCTTTCTTT; CDR3aa: CASSLDVNTEAFF
abundance: .; d_gene: TRBD2; v_gene: TRBV19; j_gene: TRBJ2-1; CDR3nt: TGTGCCAGTAGTATTAACCCTAGCGGGAGGGCCGGAGAGCAGTTCTTC; CDR3aa: CASSINPSGRAGEQFF
abundance: .; d_gene: .; v_gene: TRBV27; j_gene: TRBJ1-1; CDR3nt: TGTGCCAGCAGTTTAACACGGGGGGTTCGGGCTTTCTTT; CDR3aa: CASSLTRGVRAFF
abundance: .; d_gene: .; v_gene: TRBV4-2; j_gene: TRBJ1-4; CDR3nt: TGTGCCAGCCGGCCCGACGGTGCAACTAATGAAAAACTGTTTTTT; CDR3aa: CASRPDGATNEKLFF
abundance: .; d_gene: .; v_gene: TRBV19; j_gene: TRBJ2-3; CDR3nt: TGTGCCAGTAGTCTGGCGGATACGCAGTATTTT; CDR3aa: CASSLADTQYF
abundance: .; d_gene: .; v_gene: TRBV5-6; j_gene: TRBJ2-7; CDR3nt: TGTGCCAGCAGCTTGGTATCAGCCTACGAGCAGTACTTC; CDR3aa: CASSLVSAYEQYF
abundance: .; d_gene: TRBD1; v_gene: TRBV30; j_gene: TRBJ2-7; CDR3nt: TGTGCCTGGCAGACAGGGCCAGGCATGGGCGAGCAGTACTTC; CDR3aa: CAWQTGPGMGEQYF